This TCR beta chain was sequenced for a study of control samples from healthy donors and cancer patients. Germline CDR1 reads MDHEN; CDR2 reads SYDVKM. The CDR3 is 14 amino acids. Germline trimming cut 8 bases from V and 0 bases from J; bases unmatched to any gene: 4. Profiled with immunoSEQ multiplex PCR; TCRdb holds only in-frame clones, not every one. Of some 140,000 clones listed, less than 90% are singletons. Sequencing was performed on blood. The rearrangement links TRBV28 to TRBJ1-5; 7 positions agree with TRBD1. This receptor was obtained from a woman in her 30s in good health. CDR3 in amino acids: CASVTGDSNQPQHF. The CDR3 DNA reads TGTGCCAGCGTTACAGGGGATAGCAATCAGCCCCAGCATTTT.